This entry features one T cell receptor beta chain sequence. This clone appeared many times. Its antigen remains unidentified. Base qualities were left out, and no much larger clone turns up one base away. This sample was taken from a study of blood T cell repertoires in COVID-19 (TCRdb year 2020). Context from the whole study: Samples covering the acute and convalescent phases of COVID-19 were provided by collaborators in the United States, Italy and Spain. Where available, HLA class I and class II types were obtained from metadata supplied by the sample provider rather than from assay-based typing. Deeply sampled blood TCRbeta repertoires from subjects exposed to, actively infected with, or recovered from COVID-19 were included in the dataset. The material from the prospective study consisted of cDNA or gDNA derived from T cells, B-cell-depleted T cells, or PBMCs. The repertoires were made available in a free public database intended to serve as a resource for research on the immune response to SARS-CoV-2. A de-identified subject ID, COVID-19 status, age in years and sex were almost always included in the sample metadata. The samples were drawn from two sources: the first 160 participants of the ongoing ImmuneRACE study, and 1,200 or so subjects contributed by 6 global collaborators. Here is what the overall study found, with its caveats: The quantity of clinical and demographic metadata differed by source and by participant and was supplied without curation.

A second Seattle source provided samples from volunteer blood donors who had recovered from COVID-19. The collaborating institutions used their own protocols to collect whole blood in K2EDTA tubes. Collaborator samples were shipped for TCRbeta analysis as frozen whole blood, isolated PBMCs, or DNA extracted from either sample type. TCRbeta CDR3 regions were amplified from genomic DNA using the immunoSEQ Assay, a bias-controlled multiplex PCR. The paper's data handling went like this. The number of nucleated cells in each sample was estimated by amplification of reference gene primers within the assay. To quantify the absolute abundance of each unique TCRbeta CDR3 rearrangement, sequence reads were collapsed and filtered. For each sample, productive Simpson clonality was calculated as the square root of Simpson's diversity index over productive rearrangements. Entries here come from immuneACCESS through TCRdb and include only in-frame sequences with V and J called. Some clones fail to appear in such tables; in the studies checked, an unresolved V gene covers under half of the shortfall, and the cause of the remainder is unknown. V and J calls and clone size are copied from that table; D and trimming were computed from the DNA. Present in this sample are some 180,000 clones, around 80% of which were seen just once. The ten largest clones add up to about 19% of the sample.

CDR1 and CDR2 are drawn from the germline V gene (reference sequence): LNHDA, SQIVND. From the cysteine up to the phenylalanine, the CDR3 has a length of 14 residues. Just the 42-base CDR3 DNA is kept, in frame starting at base 1. At the junction V is shortened by 5 bases and J by 8 bases, with 15 bases in between. This receptor was identified in a woman aged 65 to 85 who had recovered from COVID-19. The sample comprised peripheral blood. Here the chain combines TRBV19 and TRBJ1-4; TRBD1 might be the D gene, on 6 matching bases. This receptor has the CDR3 CASSPRPQGEKLFF. The nucleotides read TGTGCCAGTAGTCCGCGACCCCAGGGGGAAAAACTGTTTTTT.